One and the same sample provided the 17 T cell receptor beta chains below, sequenced in a study of CD8 T cells in ankylosing spondylitis (dated by TCRdb to 2017 to 2019). These TCRs are of unknown antigen specificity. What the research found in general, with its limitations: Blood from ankylosing spondylitis patients appeared to be characterized by a TCR beta motif composed of eight highly homologous amino acid variants.

Libraries were prepared through 5' RACE. TCRdb records Illumina HiSeq 2500 as the sequencer. Clones were called with MiXCR by TCRdb after fastp trimmed the public reads at Q25, and only in-frame beta chains were retained. Records with the same CDR3 protein are collapsed into one entry carrying the most frequent genes and DNA. The sample profile shows roughly 450,000 distinct CDR3 sequences; 20% to 30% of them were found once. The ten top clones hold 0.85% to 1% of the sample. Sequencing was performed on blood, either unsorted or a sorted T cell fraction (not recorded which). The receptor source for this set is a male donor with ankylosing spondylitis.

This clonotype was found a few times. The chain carries TRBV20-1 and TRBJ2-5, with TRBD2 matching over 16 bases. V shed 5 bases and J 2 bases; nucleotides not matched to a gene: 5. This CDR3 region has 16 residues. Germline values: CDR1 DFQATT, CDR2 SNEGSKA (reference sequence). DNA of the CDR3: TGCAGTGCTTCCGGGACTAGCGGGAGGGTACAAGAGACCCAGTACTTC. It codes for CSASGTSGRVQETQYF.

In nucleotides, the CDR3 is TGCAGTGTTTCGCGGGCAGGGCGAAACTATGGCTACACCTTC. This sequence encodes CSVSRAGRNYGYTF. J is TRBJ1-2 and V is TRBV20-1, with D tentatively TRBD1 (5 bases). This CDR3 spans 14 amino acids. The ends were cut back, 7 bases at V and 2 bases at J, with 17 bases in the middle. Germline lookup yields CDR1 DFQATT and CDR2 SNEGSKA (reference sequence).

This clonotype was seen only a few times. This chain joins TRBV10-3 and TRBJ2-3; TRBD2 agrees at 12 bases. This CDR3 is 14 amino acids long. Trimming removed 7 bases from V and 5 bases from J; junction bases left unmatched: 4. The germline gives CDR1 ENHRY, CDR2 SYGVKD. CDR3 DNA: TGTGCCATCAAACCTAGCGGGAGGGTAGATACGCAGTATTTT. As protein: CAIKPSGRVDTQYF.

This chain links TRBV29-1 with TRBJ1-2; maybe TRBD1 (5 bases). The CDR3 consists of 16 residues. The germline CDR1 and CDR2 sequences are SQVTM and ANQGSEA. V was pared by 2 bases and J by 4 bases, with 20 bases between. DNA for the CDR3: TGCAGCGTTGAAAAATCCGCGGCAGGGACGACCTATGGCTACACCTTC. It codes for CSVEKSAAGTTYGYTF. The whole variable domain, remainder taken from reference TRBV29-1 and TRBJ1-2, is SAVISQKPSRDICQRGTSLTIQCQVDSQVTMMFWYRQQPGQSLTLIATANQGSEATYESGFVIDKFPISRPNLTFSTLTVSNMSPEDSSIYLCSVEKSAAGTTYGYTFGSGTRLTVV.

This clonotype occurred a few times. This sequence joins TRBV18 and TRBJ2-3; D not resolved. Trimming stripped 3 bases from V and 5 bases from J, with 12 bases between. The CDR3 is 14 amino acids. Germline CDR1 reads KGHSH; CDR2 reads LQKENI. The CDR3 is CASSPLSMGDTQYF. The CDR3, as DNA: TGTGCCAGCTCACCGCTCAGTATGGGAGATACGCAGTATTTT.

The chain joins TRBV7-2 to TRBJ2-1; 13 bases line up with TRBD2. The CDR3 totals 13 residues. In germline, CDR1 is SGHTA, CDR2 FQGNSA. The J segment lost 14 bases and the V segment lost 5 bases, leaving 6 bases of the junction unmatched. The CDR3 bases are TGTGCCAGCAGCCTTCCGGGACTAGCGGGGAAGTTCTTC. This encodes CASSLPGLAGKFF.

This clonotype has more than one count but fewer than ten. This sequence joins TRBV4-2 and TRBJ2-3, with TRBD2 matching 8 bases. V dropped 1 base and J dropped 6; count of bases not matched to a gene: 3. Germline CDR1 is LGHNA and CDR2 is YNFKEQ. This CDR3 is built from 14 residues. CDR3 bases: TGTGCCAGCAGCCAAGCAGCGGGAGACGATACGCAGTATTTT. It encodes CASSQAAGDDTQYF.

The rearrangement uses TRBV20-1 and TRBJ2-1, with TRBD2 as a possible D gene (5 bases). Germline V CDR1 and CDR2: DFQATT, SNEGSKA (reference sequence). This CDR3 is 12 amino acids long. The V and J ends lost 2 bases and 9 bases respectively, with 11 bases between them. CDR3 DNA: TGCAGTGCTAGACGTGGGAGTGGTGAGCAGTTCTTC. This translates into CSARRGSGEQFF.

The V and J genes are TRBV9 and TRBJ2-4; 7 positions agree with TRBD2. The CDR3 has 15 residues. The trim removed 0 bases at V and 8 bases at J, leaving 8 bases unmatched. Germline CDR1 reads SGDLS; CDR2 reads YYNGEE. As DNA, the CDR3 is TGTGCCAGCAGCGTAGTATCGGGGGGAGAAGACATTCAGTACTTC. The encoded protein is CASSVVSGGEDIQYF. Filled out from reference TRBV9 and TRBJ2-4, the complete variable domain reads DSGVTQTPKHLITATGQRVTLRCSPRSGDLSVYWYQQSLDQGLQFLIQYYNGEERAKGNILERFSAQQFPDLHSELNLSSLELGDSALYFCASSVVSGGEDIQYFGAGTRLSVL.

This clonotype was seen a few times. The chain couples TRBV9 to TRBJ1-3; the D is unclear. This CDR3 contains 12 residues. From germline, CDR1 is SGDLS and CDR2 YYNGEE. Trimming shortened V by 7 bases and J by 2 bases, and 7 bases separated the two germline ends. In DNA form, the CDR3 reads TGTGCCAGCGAAAGCACTGGAAACACCATATATTTT. It encodes CASESTGNTIYF.

This sequence joins TRBV7-2 and TRBJ2-5; 9 positions agree with TRBD2. J lost 5 bases, V lost 5 bases, and 6 bases had no gene match. The CDR3 consists of 14 residues. CDR1 is SGHTA, CDR2 FQGNSA, per germline. CDR3 DNA sequence: TGTGCCAGCAGCCGAATAGCGGGAGAGGAGACCCAGTACTTC. It is translated as CASSRIAGEETQYF.

The chain links TRBV5-4 to TRBJ2-5, with 9 nucleotides matching TRBD2. Trimming cost V 2 bases and J 5 bases; bases outside gene matches: 7. This CDR3 is built from 15 residues. The germline V gene encodes CDR1 SGHNT and CDR2 YYREEE (reference sequence). The CDR3 loop is CASSFGLASGETQYF. CDR3 DNA sequence: TGTGCCAGCAGCTTCGGACTAGCGTCAGGGGAGACCCAGTACTTC.

This clonotype occurred many times. The V gene is TRBV5-1, the J gene TRBJ2-1, with D perhaps assigned TRBD1 or TRBD2 (5 bases each). The CDR3 loop spans 13 amino acids. Trimming took off 6 bases at V and 6 bases at J, with 13 bases between the two ends. CDR1 SGHRS and CDR2 YFSETQ come from the germline V gene. CDR3 sequence: CASTWDPTNEQFF. The CDR3 region has the DNA TGCGCCAGCACCTGGGACCCGACCAATGAGCAGTTCTTC.

This clonotype was counted a few times. V is TRBV28 and J is TRBJ2-2, with D possibly being TRBD1 (5 bases). Deletions cut 4 bases from V and 0 bases from J, with 12 bases between. The CDR3 is 16 residues long. Germline assignment: CDR1 MDHEN and CDR2 SYDVKM. The CDR3, as DNA: TGTGCCAGCAGTTCACGGGCAGGGCCGAACACCGGGGAGCTGTTTTTT. It encodes CASSSRAGPNTGELFF.

The chain carries TRBV24-1 and TRBJ2-3; a possible D gene is TRBD1 (5 bases). In germline, CDR1 is KGHDR, CDR2 SFDVKD. The V gene lost 4 bases and the J gene lost 1 base, with 5 bases spanning the gap. This CDR3 has 13 amino acids. Here the CDR3 reads CATSETGTDTQYF. Here the CDR3 DNA reads TGTGCCACCAGTGAGACAGGCACAGATACGCAGTATTTT.

This clonotype was found a few times. This chain joins TRBV20-1 and TRBJ2-5, with D perhaps assigned TRBD1 or TRBD2 (5 bases each). Per germline, CDR1 DFQATT and CDR2 SNEGSKA (reference sequence). This CDR3 region has 12 residues. Trimming stripped 6 bases from V and 5 bases from J, with 13 bases between. The CDR3 reads CSAGPREETQYF. The CDR3, as DNA: TGCAGTGCCGGCCCCAGGGAGGAGACCCAGTACTTC.

V is TRBV12-3 or TRBV12-4 and J is TRBJ1-5; D is unresolved. This CDR3 has 15 residues. The V end lost 3 bases, the J end lost 2 bases, and 11 bases lay between the germline ends. The DNA for the CDR3 is TGTGCCAGCAGTTTTCGTTCCGGCGGCAATCAGCCCCAGCATTTT. Translation: CASSFRSGGNQPQHF.